The 26 T cell receptor beta chains listed next were all sequenced from one sample in a study of T cell responses to AZD1222 COVID-19 vaccine. Profiling relied on immunoSEQ multiplex PCR, and the TCRdb table lists in-frame clones only, not all of them. The sample holds 130,000 to 150,000 clones, 80% to 90% seen once. Material: peripheral blood, obtained on day 0 of AZD1222 vaccination. These receptors were taken from an adult in good health.

The rearrangement joins TRBV5-5 to TRBJ2-2; TRBD1 matches at 11 bases. In germline, CDR1 is SGHKS, CDR2 YYEKEE (reference sequence). The J segment lost 7 bases and the V segment lost 2 bases, leaving 7 bases of the junction unmatched. The CDR3 is 16 residues long. CDR3 coding DNA: TGTGCCAGCAGCTTCGGACAGGGGGCGACGGACGGGGAGCTGTTTTTT. The encoded protein is CASSFGQGATDGELFF.

The chain uses TRBV28 and TRBJ2-1; unclear D gene. V was clipped by 6 bases and J by 6 bases, with 9 bases between them. The CDR3 is made up of 12 amino acids. Germline assignment: CDR1 MDHEN and CDR2 SYDVKM. The CDR3 protein is CASRTGVNEQFF. DNA for the CDR3: TGTGCCAGCAGAACTGGCGTCAATGAGCAGTTCTTC.

V usage is TRBV6-5 and J usage is TRBJ1-6, with D tentatively TRBD1 (6 bases). CDR1 MNHEY and CDR2 SVGAGI come from the germline V gene. This CDR3 spans 14 amino acids. The V and J ends lost 7 bases and 3 bases respectively, with 10 bases between them. CDR3 loop: CASTRDNYNSPLHF. Here the CDR3 DNA reads TGTGCCAGCACAAGGGACAACTATAATTCACCCCTCCACTTT.

The chain employs TRBV12-5 and TRBJ1-1; TRBD1 is a possible D gene (5 bases). CDR1 is LGHNT, CDR2 FRNRAP, per germline. The CDR3 extends over 16 amino acids. Trimming removed 4 bases at V and 1 base at J, with 16 bases between. The CDR3 DNA follows: TGTGCTAGTGGTTCCGTGGGCAGGGCCCCGAACACTGAAGCTTTCTTT. Its protein product is CASGSVGRAPNTEAFF. The full variable domain, in which reference TRBV12-5 and TRBJ1-1 provide the parts outside the CDR3, is DARVTQTPRHKVTEMGQEVTMRCQPILGHNTVFWYRQTMMQGLELLAYFRNRAPLDDSGMPKDRFSAEMPDATLATLKIQPSEPRDSAVYFCASGSVGRAPNTEAFFGQGTRLTVV.

The V call is TRBV7-9, the J call TRBJ1-1; a weak D match, TRBD1 (6 bases). CDR3 size: 15 residues. The V end was cut by 5 bases, the J end by 6 bases, with 19 bases between. Germline values: CDR1 SEHNR, CDR2 FQNEAQ (reference sequence). The CDR3 region is CASSRIPGARAEAFF. The CDR3 region has the DNA TGTGCCAGCAGCCGTATCCCAGGGGCGAGGGCTGAAGCTTTCTTT.

The chain recombines TRBV6-1 with TRBJ1-4, with D unclear. The CDR3 sequence is 16 residues long. Germline lookup yields CDR1 MNHNS and CDR2 SASEGT. Deletions cut 2 bases from V and 10 bases from J, with 20 bases between. The CDR3 sequence: CASSELGGSTSGKLFF. The CDR3 region has the DNA TGTGCCAGCAGTGAACTAGGTGGCAGCACCTCGGGAAAACTGTTTTTT.

The rearrangement joins TRBV28 to TRBJ1-2; 7 nucleotides line up with TRBD1. Per the germline V gene, CDR1 is MDHEN and CDR2 is SYDVKM. This CDR3 has 14 amino acids. The junction had 8 bases not matched to a gene; V was cut back by 10 bases and J by 0 bases. The CDR3 reads CAIEGTVANYGYTF. The CDR3 DNA sequence: TGTGCCATCGAGGGGACAGTTGCTAACTATGGCTACACCTTC.

V usage is TRBV18 and J usage is TRBJ1-3, with TRBD1 matching over 8 bases. CDR1 and CDR2 (germline): KGHSH, LQKENI. The ends lost 5 bases at V and 5 bases at J; junction bases unmatched: 8. The CDR3 loop spans 15 amino acids. The CDR3 region has the DNA TGTGCCAGCTCATGGGACAGGTCAGGCCGAAACACCATATATTTT. Amino acids: CASSWDRSGRNTIYF.

The chain combines TRBV4-1 with TRBJ2-2, with D perhaps assigned TRBD1 or TRBD2 (5 bases each). The CDR3 covers 16 residues. Trimming removed 1 base at V and 0 bases at J, with 9 bases between. Germline V gene data show CDR1 as MGHRA and CDR2 as YSYEKL. The CDR3 reads CASSQVGETNTGELFF. CDR3 nucleotides: TGCGCCAGCAGCCAAGTGGGGGAGACGAACACCGGGGAGCTGTTTTTT.

The genes are TRBV28 and TRBJ1-5, with D unresolved. The V end was cut by 6 bases, the J end by 2 bases, with 23 bases between. Germline V CDR1 and CDR2: MDHEN, SYDVKM. The CDR3 sequence is 18 residues long. The CDR3 is CASSSISFRNNGNQPQHF. The CDR3 DNA follows: TGTGCCAGCAGCTCTATCTCCTTCAGGAACAATGGCAATCAGCCCCAGCATTTT.

The V call is TRBV4-2, the J call TRBJ2-2, with TRBD2 as a possible D gene (5 bases). Trimming removed 4 bases from V and 4 bases from J, with 19 bases in between. Germline V gene data show CDR1 as LGHNA and CDR2 as YNFKEQ. The CDR3 has 17 residues. CDR3 sequence reads: CASSRITVGDSTGELFF. The DNA for the CDR3 is TGTGCCAGCAGCCGTATAACCGTGGGAGATTCCACCGGGGAGCTGTTTTTT.

This chain uses TRBV7-2 with TRBJ2-5, with D maybe TRBD2 (6 bases). V was shortened by 1 base and J by 5 bases, with 14 bases between the two germline ends. The CDR3 is 15 residues long. CDR1 is SGHTA and CDR2 is FQGNSA in the germline V gene. This CDR3 reads CASSLGAAGLETQYF. CDR3 DNA: TGTGCCAGCAGCTTAGGGGCGGCGGGGTTGGAGACCCAGTACTTC. The full variable domain, completed using reference TRBV7-2 and TRBJ2-5, is GAGVSQSPSNKVTEKGKDVELRCDPISGHTALYWYRQSLGQGLEFLIYFQGNSAPDKSGLPSDRFSAERTGGSVSTLTIQRTQQEDSAVYLCASSLGAAGLETQYFGPGTRLLVL.

In its sample, this clone was seen a few times. The rearrangement uses TRBV5-1 and TRBJ2-1; perhaps D is TRBD1 or TRBD2 (5 bases each). The V end was cut by 2 bases, the J end by 7 bases, with 16 bases between. This CDR3 comprises 15 residues. From germline, CDR1 is SGHRS and CDR2 YFSETQ. The CDR3 DNA sequence: TGCGCCAGCAGCTTAGGCGCTGAGGGGAGAAATGAGCAGTTCTTC. This translates into CASSLGAEGRNEQFF.

V is TRBV19 and J is TRBJ2-3, with 10 bases fitting TRBD1. After removal of 9 bases from V and 3 bases from J, the junction contained 3 bases not matched to a gene. CDR3 length: 13 residues. The germline V gene has CDR1 LNHDA and CDR2 SQIVND (reference sequence). The CDR3 bases are TGTGCCAGCCGGGACAGGGGAACAGATACGCAGTATTTT. Residues: CASRDRGTDTQYF.

The genes are TRBV7-2 and TRBJ1-5; perhaps TRBD1 as D (5 bases). Germline V gene lookup returns CDR1 SGHTA and CDR2 FQGNSA. V lost 7 bases and J 6 bases, leaving 19 bases between the germline ends. This CDR3 has 15 amino acids. CDR3 region: CASNSNRGFSQPQHF. As DNA, the CDR3 is TGTGCCAGCAATTCAAATAGGGGATTTAGTCAGCCCCAGCATTTT.

The chain uses TRBV3-1 (or the pseudogene TRBV3-2) and TRBJ2-2; D is ambiguous. CDR3 length: 15 amino acids. Germline-derived CDR1 and CDR2 are LGHDT and YNNKEL (reference sequence). V was shortened by 1 base and J by 4 bases, with 10 bases between the two germline ends. The CDR3 nucleotides read TGTGCCAGCAGCCAAGTTTATCTCAGCACCGGGGAGCTGTTTTTT. This gives the protein CASSQVYLSTGELFF.

This clone has more than one count but fewer than ten. This chain connects TRBV6-5 to TRBJ1-2; no definite D call. The V and J ends lost 0 bases and 0 bases respectively, with 8 bases between them. In germline, CDR1 is MNHEY, CDR2 SVGAGI. The CDR3 runs to 15 residues. CDR3 region: CASSYSSGANYGYTF. DNA for the CDR3: TGTGCCAGCAGTTACTCGAGTGGGGCTAACTATGGCTACACCTTC.

This chain links TRBV7-3 with TRBJ2-5; no clear D. The CDR3 loop spans 13 amino acids. Trimming stripped 5 bases from V and 1 base from J, with 8 bases between. Per germline, CDR1 SGHTA and CDR2 FQGTGA. The CDR3 DNA reads as TGTGCCAGCAGCCTGGACCGCCAAGAGACCCAGTACTTC. Translating it yields CASSLDRQETQYF.

The rearrangement joins TRBV6-5 to TRBJ2-5; 12 nucleotides match TRBD2. Germline lookup yields CDR1 MNHEY and CDR2 SVGAGI. The CDR3 is 15 amino acids. Trimming at V came to 5 bases and at J to 5 bases, leaving 6 bases not matched to a gene. The CDR3 sequence: CASSRLAGVGETQYF. DNA of the CDR3: TGTGCCAGCAGTAGACTAGCGGGAGTTGGCGAGACCCAGTACTTC.

This rearrangement joins TRBV27 to TRBJ1-5; 7 bases are shared with TRBD1. This CDR3 spans 17 amino acids. Germline CDR1 reads MNHEY; CDR2 reads SMNVEV (reference sequence). Trimming cost V 2 bases and J 7 bases; bases outside gene matches: 14. CDR3 protein: CASSLIAASTGHQPQHF. CDR3 nucleotides: TGTGCCAGCAGTTTAATAGCCGCGTCGACAGGGCACCAGCCCCAGCATTTT.

The CDR3 sequence: CASNVGGRPEQYF. DNA for the CDR3: TGTGCCAGCAACGTGGGGGGGCGCCCGGAGCAGTACTTC. This sequence joins TRBV2 and TRBJ2-7; TRBD2 is a possible D gene (7 bases). CDR1 and CDR2 from the germline V gene are SNHLY and FYNNEI. This CDR3 has 13 amino acids. Trimming pared 7 bases from V and 7 bases from J, leaving 17 bases between.

The chain uses TRBV5-5 and TRBJ1-2; D unresolved. The V end was cut by 1 base, the J end by 8 bases, with 15 bases between. Germline V gene lookup returns CDR1 SGHKS and CDR2 YYEKEE (reference sequence). The CDR3 runs to 14 residues. The CDR3 loop is CASSLRNRERGYTF. The CDR3 region has the DNA TGTGCCAGCAGCTTGAGAAACCGAGAAAGGGGCTACACCTTC.

This chain links TRBV24-1 with TRBJ2-1; no firm D call. This CDR3 contains 13 residues. CDR1 KGHDR and CDR2 SFDVKD come from the germline V gene. The V and J ends lost 3 bases and 7 bases respectively, with 9 bases between them. This CDR3 reads CATSDPGGNEQFF. CDR3 sequence (DNA): TGTGCCACCAGTGATCCCGGCGGTAATGAGCAGTTCTTC.

CDR3 in DNA: TGTGCCAGCAGTTTAGGATCGACAGGGGGCCGAGGCGGCTACACCTTC. It encodes CASSLGSTGGRGGYTF. This chain joins TRBV28 and TRBJ1-2, with 10 bases lining up with TRBD1. V dropped 2 bases and J dropped 8; count of bases not matched to a gene: 11. This CDR3 comprises 16 residues. Germline V gene sequence: CDR1 MDHEN, CDR2 SYDVKM.

This clone was seen only once. The chain couples TRBV10-3 to TRBJ2-1; 12 nucleotides line up with TRBD2. This CDR3 has 15 residues. J lost 4 bases, V lost 4 bases, and 2 bases had no gene match. Germline CDR1 ENHRY, CDR2 SYGVKD. CDR3 sequence reads: CAISALAGGYNEQFF. The CDR3 coding sequence is TGTGCCATCAGTGCTCTAGCGGGGGGGTACAATGAGCAGTTCTTC.

This clone is a singleton in its sample. V usage is TRBV14 and J usage is TRBJ2-7, with no clear D. This CDR3 is built from 14 residues. Trimming pared 4 bases from V and 0 bases from J, leaving 10 bases between. From germline, CDR1 is SGHDN and CDR2 FVKESK. The CDR3 sequence: CASSLFRSSYEQYF. Here the CDR3 DNA reads TGTGCCAGCAGCCTGTTCCGAAGCTCCTACGAGCAGTACTTC.